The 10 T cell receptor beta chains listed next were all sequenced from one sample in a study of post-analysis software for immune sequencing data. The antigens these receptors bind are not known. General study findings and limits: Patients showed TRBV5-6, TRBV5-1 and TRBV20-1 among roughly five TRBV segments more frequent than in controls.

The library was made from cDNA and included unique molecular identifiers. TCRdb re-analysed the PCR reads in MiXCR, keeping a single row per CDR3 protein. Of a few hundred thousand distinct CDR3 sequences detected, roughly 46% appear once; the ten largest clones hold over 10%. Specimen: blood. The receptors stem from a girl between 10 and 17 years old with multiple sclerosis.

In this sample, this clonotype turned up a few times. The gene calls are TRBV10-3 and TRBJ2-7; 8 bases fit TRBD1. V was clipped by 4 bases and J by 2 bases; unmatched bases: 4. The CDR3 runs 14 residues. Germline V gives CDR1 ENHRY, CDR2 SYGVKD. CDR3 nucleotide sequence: TGTGCCATCAGTGGGACAGGGAACCCCTACGAGCAGTACTTC. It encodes CAISGTGNPYEQYF.

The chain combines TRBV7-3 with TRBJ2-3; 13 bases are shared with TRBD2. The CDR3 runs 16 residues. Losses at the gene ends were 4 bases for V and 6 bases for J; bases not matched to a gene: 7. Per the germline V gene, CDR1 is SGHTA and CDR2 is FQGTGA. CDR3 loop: CASSSGLAGAFDTQYF. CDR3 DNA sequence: TGTGCCAGCAGCTCCGGACTAGCGGGAGCTTTCGATACGCAGTATTTT. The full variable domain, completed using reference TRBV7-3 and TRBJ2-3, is GAGVSQTPSNKVTEKGKYVELRCDPISGHTALYWYRQSLGQGPEFLIYFQGTGAADDSGLPNDRFFAVRPEGSVSTLKIQRTERGDSAVYLCASSSGLAGAFDTQYFGPGTRLTVL.

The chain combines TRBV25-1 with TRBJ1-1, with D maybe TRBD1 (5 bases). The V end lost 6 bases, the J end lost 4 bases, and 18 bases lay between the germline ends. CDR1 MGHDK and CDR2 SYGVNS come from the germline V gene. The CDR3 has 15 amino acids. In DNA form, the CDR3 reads TGTGCCAGCAGGGGCAGGAGGGGTCTGGGCACTGAAGCTTTCTTT. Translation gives CASRGRRGLGTEAFF.

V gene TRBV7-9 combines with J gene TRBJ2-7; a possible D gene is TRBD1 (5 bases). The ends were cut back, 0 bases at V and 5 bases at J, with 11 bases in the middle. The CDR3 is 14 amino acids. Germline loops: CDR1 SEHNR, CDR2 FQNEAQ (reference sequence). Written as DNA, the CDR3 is TGTGCCAGCAGCTTAGCGGACAATTCTGACGAGCAGTACTTC. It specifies CASSLADNSDEQYF.

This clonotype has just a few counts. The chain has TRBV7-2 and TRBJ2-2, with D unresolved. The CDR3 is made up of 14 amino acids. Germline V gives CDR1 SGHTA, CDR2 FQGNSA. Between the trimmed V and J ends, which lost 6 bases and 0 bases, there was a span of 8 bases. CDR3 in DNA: TGTGCCAGCAGTGGCGGTACGAACACCGGGGAGCTGTTTTTT. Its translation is CASSGGTNTGELFF.

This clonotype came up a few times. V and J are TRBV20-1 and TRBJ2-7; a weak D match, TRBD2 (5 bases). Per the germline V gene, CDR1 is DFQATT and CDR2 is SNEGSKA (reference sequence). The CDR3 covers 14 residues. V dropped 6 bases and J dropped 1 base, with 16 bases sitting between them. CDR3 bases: TGCAGTGCCAAACAACAAGGGAGTTCCTACGAGCAGTACTTC. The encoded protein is CSAKQQGSSYEQYF.

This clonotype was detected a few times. CDR3 coding DNA: TGCGCCAGCAGCCAAGATAAGCGGACCTTTGGGACCCAGTACTTC. It encodes CASSQDKRTFGTQYF. This chain links TRBV4-1 with TRBJ2-5, with D possibly matching TRBD2 (5 bases). Trimming took 0 bases from V and 7 from J, leaving 15 bases between them. CDR3 size: 15 residues. The germline V gene encodes CDR1 MGHRA and CDR2 YSYEKL.

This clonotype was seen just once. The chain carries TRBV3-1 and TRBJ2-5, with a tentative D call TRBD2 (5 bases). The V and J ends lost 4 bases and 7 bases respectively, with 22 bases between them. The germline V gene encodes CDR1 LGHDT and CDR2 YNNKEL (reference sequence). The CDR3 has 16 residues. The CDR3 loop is CASSLHRGTGGGTQYF. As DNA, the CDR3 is TGTGCCAGCAGCCTCCATCGGGGAACTGGAGGAGGGACCCAGTACTTC.

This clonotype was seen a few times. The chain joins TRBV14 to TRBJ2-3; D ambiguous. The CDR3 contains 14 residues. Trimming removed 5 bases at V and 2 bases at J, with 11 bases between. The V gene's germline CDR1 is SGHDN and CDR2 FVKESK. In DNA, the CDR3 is TGTGCCAGCAGCTACAGACAAAACACAGATACGCAGTATTTT. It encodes CASSYRQNTDTQYF.

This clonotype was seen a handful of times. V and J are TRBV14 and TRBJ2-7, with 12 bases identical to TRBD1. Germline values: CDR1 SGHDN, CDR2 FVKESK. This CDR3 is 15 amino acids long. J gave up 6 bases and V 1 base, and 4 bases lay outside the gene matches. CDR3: CASSQVGTGGREQYF. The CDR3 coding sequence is TGTGCCAGCAGCCAAGTGGGGACAGGGGGCCGCGAGCAGTACTTC.